The source of this TCR beta chain is a study of blood T cells in healthy people across ages. The people who gave samples were healthy Caucasians from Russia, aged roughly 6 to 100. The CDR3 sequence is 17 residues long. The germline V gene has CDR1 MNHEY and CDR2 SVGAGI. V trimming: 0 bases; J trimming: 1 base; junction bases outside the gene matches: 8. Together with a sample-barcoded 5' primer, a J-beta primer mix was included in a second PCR lasting 7 to 11 cycles. Tags on each cDNA molecule came from a template-switch adaptor with 12 random nucleotides. All samples gave at least 2.5 million CDR3-containing paired-end reads. TCRdb re-called the 5' RACE reads with MiXCR, one entry per CDR3 protein. The sample lists about 1.8 million distinct CDR3 sequences, about 49% occurring once. This clonotype was counted between two and nine times.

Specimen: blood. The chain carries TRBV6-5 and TRBJ2-5; 7 nucleotides align to TRBD2. The origin of this receptor is a woman between 40 and 55 years old in good health. DNA of the CDR3: TGTGCCAGCAGTTACTCCCCCTCAGCGGGGATCCAAGAGACCCAGTACTTC. Protein sequence: CASSYSPSAGIQETQYF.